Described below is a single TCR beta chain sequence and its context. CDR3 length: 12 amino acids. V lost 1 base and J 12 bases, leaving 12 bases between the germline ends. The germline gives CDR1 SGHTA, CDR2 FQGNSA. TCRdb called the 5' RACE reads again in MiXCR, with one record for every CDR3 protein. The data contain 50,000 to 70,000 distinct CDR3 sequences, roughly an eighth of them singletons. The sample is drawn from a study of T-cell memory formation after mild COVID-19. The sequence was obtained from a man younger than 35 who had mild COVID-19 (a few samples of this study predate the infection). Cell type and time point are not known. The sequencing sample was made of PBMCs or a T cell subset sorted from them (not recorded which). This chain connects TRBV7-2 to TRBJ1-1; D uncertain. The CDR3 region has the DNA TGTGCCAGCAGCTTAGTCGGGCCTTTTTCTTTCTTT. Its translation: CASSLVGPFSFF.